These 22 T cell receptor beta chains originate from one sample sequenced in a study of blood T cell repertoires in COVID-19. Profiled with immunoSEQ multiplex PCR; TCRdb holds only in-frame clones, not every one. The sample consists of about 35,000 clones, roughly 80% of them appearing once. Material: peripheral blood. The source of these receptors is a man in his sixties in a cohort sampled during active COVID-19.

CDR3 nucleotide sequence: TGTGCCAGCAGCGTAGTGTCAGCGAATGAAGCTTTCTTT. It yields the protein CASSVVSANEAFF. The chain couples TRBV9 to TRBJ1-1, with unresolved D. V shed 0 bases and J shed 7 bases, with 10 bases lying between them. This CDR3 is 13 amino acids long. Germline V lookup: CDR1 SGDLS, CDR2 YYNGEE.

This clone was seen just once. This rearrangement joins TRBV28 to TRBJ1-1, with 8 bases matching TRBD1. CDR3 length: 13 amino acids. Looked up from germline, CDR1 is MDHEN and CDR2 is SYDVKM. With V trimmed by 11 bases and J by 1 base, 6 bases remained unmatched. The DNA for the CDR3 is TGTGCCGGCCAGGGGGCAAGGAACACTGAAGCTTTCTTT. Protein product: CAGQGARNTEAFF. Full variable domain (missing parts from reference TRBV28 and TRBJ1-1): DVKVTQSSRYLVKRTGEKVFLECVQDMDHENMFWYRQDPGLGLRLIYFSYDVKMKEKGDIPEGYSVSREKKERFSLILESASTNQTSMYLCAGQGARNTEAFFGQGTRLTVV.

The V gene is TRBV2, the J gene TRBJ1-5; 7 nucleotides line up with TRBD1. V trimming: 5 bases; J trimming: 6 bases; junction bases outside the gene matches: 16. The CDR3 has 17 amino acids. The germline V gene has CDR1 SNHLY and CDR2 FYNNEI. CDR3 protein: CASSKFGSGAGGQPQHF. The CDR3, as DNA: TGTGCCAGCAGTAAATTCGGTAGCGGGGCAGGGGGTCAGCCCCAGCATTTT.

In DNA, the CDR3 is TGTGCCAGCAGCCAAGGACAGTTCGCTCTTGAGCAGTTCTTC. As protein: CASSQGQFALEQFF. The rearrangement links TRBV7-8 to TRBJ2-1, with a possible D match to TRBD1 (6 bases). The germline V and J ends were trimmed by 5 bases and 9 bases, with 17 bases remaining between them. The V gene's germline CDR1 is SGHVS and CDR2 FQNEAQ. The length of the CDR3 is 14 residues.

This clone was seen just once. V usage is TRBV14 and J usage is TRBJ1-1, with a weak D call TRBD1 (6 bases). Germline assignment: CDR1 SGHDN and CDR2 FVKESK. This CDR3 contains 12 residues. V dropped 3 bases and J dropped 11 bases, with 13 bases sitting between them. CDR3 region: CASSQSGALAFF. The CDR3 coding sequence is TGTGCCAGCAGCCAGTCAGGGGCCTTGGCTTTCTTT.

The chain is built from TRBV9 and TRBJ2-3; D unresolved. This CDR3 is 14 amino acids long. V lost 4 bases and J 4 bases, leaving 13 bases between the germline ends. Germline assignment: CDR1 SGDLS and CDR2 YYNGEE. The CDR3 sequence is CASSPTPFADTQYF. DNA of the CDR3: TGTGCCAGCAGCCCCACACCTTTCGCAGATACGCAGTATTTT.

The V and J genes are TRBV3-1 (or the pseudogene TRBV3-2) and TRBJ2-7, with 8 bases fitting TRBD1. This CDR3 has 15 amino acids. In germline, CDR1 is LGHDT, CDR2 YNNKEL (reference sequence). V shed 1 base, J shed 2 bases, and the junction held 4 bases outside the gene matches. CDR3 sequence reads: CASSQGTGSPYEQYF. CDR3 in DNA: TGTGCCAGCAGCCAAGGGACAGGGTCCCCCTACGAGCAGTACTTC.

V usage is TRBV27 and J usage is TRBJ2-7, with D tentatively TRBD1 (6 bases). Germline values: CDR1 MNHEY, CDR2 SMNVEV (reference sequence). This CDR3 contains 15 residues. V lost 0 bases and J lost 2, with 11 bases in between. The CDR3 region is CASSLSYRGTYEQYF. The CDR3 bases are TGTGCCAGCAGTTTATCATATAGGGGGACCTACGAGCAGTACTTC.

This clone was counted a few times. The V and J genes are TRBV28 and TRBJ2-2; a possible D gene is TRBD2 (7 bases). CDR1 and CDR2 from the germline V gene are MDHEN and SYDVKM. V shed 3 bases and J shed 7 bases, with 12 bases lying between them. The CDR3 is made up of 14 amino acids. This CDR3 reads CASSFPGEGGELFF. In DNA form, the CDR3 reads TGTGCCAGCAGTTTCCCAGGGGAGGGCGGGGAGCTGTTTTTT.

This sequence joins TRBV6-5 and TRBJ1-4; maybe TRBD1 (6 bases). The germline CDR1 and CDR2 sequences are MNHEY and SVGAGI. Trimming removed 7 bases from V and 3 bases from J, with 15 bases in between. The CDR3 covers 15 residues. Written as DNA, the CDR3 is TGTGCCAGCATCGAAGGGGGGGCGGCTAATGAAAAACTGTTTTTT. It is translated as CASIEGGAANEKLFF.

This clone turned up a few times. The CDR3 loop is CASSQERVAGTASYEQYF. The CDR3 nucleotides are TGCGCCAGCAGCCAAGAGCGGGTAGCCGGAACTGCCTCCTACGAGCAGTACTTC. This chain links TRBV4-1 with TRBJ2-7; D is possibly TRBD2 (5 bases). CDR1 and CDR2 (germline): MGHRA, YSYEKL. The CDR3 totals 18 residues. Trimming removed 0 bases at V and 0 bases at J, with 18 bases between.

The gene calls are TRBV15 and TRBJ1-4; D perhaps matches TRBD1 (6 bases). CDR1 and CDR2 from the germline V gene are LNHNV and YYDKDF (reference sequence). This CDR3 is 15 amino acids long. Trimming took off 3 bases at V and 5 bases at J, with 13 bases between the two ends. The CDR3 protein is CATSRRQAVNEKLFF. DNA for the CDR3: TGTGCCACCAGCAGGAGACAGGCGGTGAATGAAAAACTGTTTTTT.

The CDR3 nucleotides read TGTGCCAGCCACGGGTACACAGATACGCAGTATTTT. This translates into CASHGYTDTQYF. This chain connects TRBV28 to TRBJ2-3, with D unclear. Trimming pared 8 bases from V and 2 bases from J, leaving 8 bases between. This CDR3 is 12 amino acids long. CDR1 MDHEN and CDR2 SYDVKM come from the germline V gene. Supplemented by reference TRBV28 and TRBJ2-3, the full variable domain reads DVKVTQSSRYLVKRTGEKVFLECVQDMDHENMFWYRQDPGLGLRLIYFSYDVKMKEKGDIPEGYSVSREKKERFSLILESASTNQTSMYLCASHGYTDTQYFGPGTRLTVL.

The rearrangement joins TRBV20-1 to TRBJ1-5, with 7 bases identical to TRBD1. Germline assignment: CDR1 DFQATT and CDR2 SNEGSKA (reference sequence). V lost 3 bases and J lost 7; bases outside the gene matches: 9. The CDR3 runs to 14 residues. The CDR3 coding sequence is TGCAGTGCTAGTCGGCAGGGGGGTGGGCAGCCCCAGCATTTT. This codes for CSASRQGGGQPQHF.

J is TRBJ1-1 and V is TRBV7-8, with D perhaps TRBD1 (5 bases). Germline V CDR1 and CDR2: SGHVS, FQNEAQ. V shed 5 bases and J shed 1 base, with 8 bases lying between them. There are 13 residues in the CDR3. The chain's CDR3 is CASSRDRNTEAFF. CDR3 coding DNA: TGTGCCAGCAGCCGAGACAGGAACACTGAAGCTTTCTTT.

V and J are TRBV19 and TRBJ2-1; D unresolved. The CDR3 consists of 11 residues. Trimming shortened V by 7 bases and J by 9 bases, and 10 bases separated the two germline ends. The germline V gene has CDR1 LNHDA and CDR2 SQIVND (reference sequence). The chain's CDR3 is CASTGSAEQFF. The DNA of the CDR3 is TGTGCCAGTACGGGTTCGGCTGAGCAGTTCTTC.

The J gene is TRBJ1-1, the V gene TRBV5-4; D not certain. This CDR3 has 13 residues. Trimming cost V 6 bases and J 10 bases, with 19 bases left between them. Germline V lookup: CDR1 SGHNT, CDR2 YYREEE (reference sequence). The CDR3 here is CASISPGIPGAFF. CDR3 nucleotide sequence: TGTGCCAGCATCTCCCCGGGGATCCCAGGAGCTTTCTTT.

The gene calls are TRBV9 and TRBJ1-5, with D perhaps matching TRBD1 (5 bases). V lost 7 bases to trimming and J lost 2 bases, with 10 bases between them. Looked up from germline, CDR1 is SGDLS and CDR2 is YYNGEE. The CDR3 length is 13 residues. This chain's CDR3 is CASARGGNQPQHF. The DNA of the CDR3 is TGTGCCAGCGCTCGGGGGGGCAATCAGCCCCAGCATTTT.

The rearrangement joins TRBV15 to TRBJ2-3; tentative D call: TRBD2 (6 bases). Germline CDR1 is LNHNV and CDR2 is YYDKDF (reference sequence). The CDR3 loop spans 15 amino acids. Trimming cost V 8 bases and J 0 bases, with 15 bases left between them. This chain's CDR3 is CATSTGGRSTDTQYF. DNA of the CDR3: TGTGCCACCTCGACCGGAGGGCGCAGCACAGATACGCAGTATTTT.

The V call is TRBV18, the J call TRBJ1-5, with 7 bases that match TRBD1. The CDR3 extends over 14 amino acids. The V segment lost 6 bases and the J segment 5 bases; nucleotides outside the gene matches: 7. The germline V gene has CDR1 KGHSH and CDR2 LQKENI. Written as DNA, the CDR3 is TGTGCCAGCTCGCGGGACAGAGCTTATCAGCCCCAGCATTTT. Protein sequence: CASSRDRAYQPQHF. Based on the CDR3 plus reference TRBV18 and TRBJ1-5, the full variable domain is NAGVMQNPRHLVRRRGQEARLRCSPMKGHSHVYWYRQLPEEGLKFMVYLQKENIIDESGMPKERFSAEFPKEGPSILRIQQVVRGDSAAYFCASSRDRAYQPQHFGDGTRLSIL.

The chain links TRBV6-2 or TRBV6-3 to TRBJ2-7; D is perhaps TRBD2 (5 bases). Germline V gene data show CDR1 as MNHEY and CDR2 as SVGEGT. This CDR3 region has 13 residues. The V and J ends lost 2 bases and 5 bases respectively, with 10 bases between them. This chain's CDR3 is CASSYRESDEQYF. CDR3 nucleotides: TGTGCCAGCAGTTACCGGGAATCCGACGAGCAGTACTTC.

The sample holds one count of this clone. The chain is built from TRBV6-2 or TRBV6-3 and TRBJ1-4, with 8 bases matching TRBD1. Per germline, CDR1 MNHEY and CDR2 SVGEGT. The CDR3 has 14 amino acids. After removal of 6 bases from V and 11 bases from J, the junction contained 11 bases not matched to a gene. DNA of the CDR3: TGTGCCAGCAGCTCTCCTGGACAGGGTGGGAAACTGTTTTTT. Protein product: CASSSPGQGGKLFF.